This T cell receptor beta chain was found in a study of cytomegalovirus exposure and HLA in healthy donors. Study details: Counted in an early data release were tens of millions of unique TCRs from HLA-typed donors. Study-wide results and limits: It was confirmed in vitro that a few of the CMV-associated chains were specific for CMV antigens.

The PCR contained 60 Vbeta and 13 Jbeta primers. Only in-frame clones appear in the TCRdb table, and some are missing; sequencing was by immunoSEQ multiplex PCR. Of roughly 170,000 clones listed, approximately 80% are singletons. The CDR3 runs 17 residues. V was clipped by 1 base and J by 2 bases; unmatched bases: 5. Germline values: CDR1 SGHTA, CDR2 FQGNSA. This clone showed up just once. Its antigen is not known. Healthy people donating bone marrow made up the donors. The genes are TRBV7-2 and TRBJ2-3; 11 nucleotides align to TRBD2. The sequenced sample consisted of PBMCs. The clonotype comes from a boy younger than 18 in good health and CMV-seronegative. The CDR3 loop is CASSLGSSGRFTDTQYF. The CDR3, as DNA: TGTGCCAGCAGCTTAGGTTCTAGCGGGAGGTTCACAGATACGCAGTATTTT.